This TCR beta chain was observed in a study of T cell repertoires in cytomegalovirus infection. The V gene's germline CDR1 is SGHTA and CDR2 FQGNSA. Trimming removed 4 bases at V and 1 base at J, with 12 bases between. The CDR3 totals 15 residues. TCRdb fed the reads into MiXCR, producing one record per CDR3 protein. The sample records around 280,000 distinct CDR3 sequences, about 13% being singletons. This clonotype was seen ten or more times. The clonotype originates from a human donor in good health (CMV status not recorded). Some clones in this sample may be carry-over from other donors' samples. Sequencing was done on a sample of PBMCs. The chain joins TRBV7-2 to TRBJ2-3, with D maybe TRBD1 (5 bases). This chain's CDR3 is CASSSQGVGTDTQYF. In nucleotides, the CDR3 is TGTGCCAGCAGCTCACAAGGGGTGGGCACAGATACGCAGTATTTT.